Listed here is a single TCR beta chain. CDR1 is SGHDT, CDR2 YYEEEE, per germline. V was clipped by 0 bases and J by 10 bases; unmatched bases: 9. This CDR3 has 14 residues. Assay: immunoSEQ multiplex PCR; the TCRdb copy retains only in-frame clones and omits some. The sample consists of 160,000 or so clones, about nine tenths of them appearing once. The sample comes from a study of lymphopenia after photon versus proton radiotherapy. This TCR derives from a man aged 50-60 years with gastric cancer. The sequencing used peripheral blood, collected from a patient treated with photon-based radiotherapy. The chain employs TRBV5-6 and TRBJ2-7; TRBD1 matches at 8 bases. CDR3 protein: CASSLAGGARGQYF. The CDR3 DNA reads TGTGCCAGCAGCTTGGCAGGGGGCGCAAGGGGCCAGTACTTC.